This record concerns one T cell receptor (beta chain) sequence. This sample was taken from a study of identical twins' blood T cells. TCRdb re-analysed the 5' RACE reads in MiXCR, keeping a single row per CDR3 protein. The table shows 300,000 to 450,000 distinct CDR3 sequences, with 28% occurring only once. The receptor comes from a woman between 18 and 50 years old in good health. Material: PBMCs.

CDR3 sequence (DNA): TGCAGTGCTAGAGATTTAGCGGGGTTCTCCTACGAGCAGTACTTC. Its translation is CSARDLAGFSYEQYF. This chain links TRBV20-1 with TRBJ2-7, with TRBD2 matching 8 bases. Germline V gene lookup returns CDR1 DFQATT and CDR2 SNEGSKA (reference sequence). The J segment lost 0 bases and the V segment lost 0 bases, leaving 4 bases of the junction unmatched. The CDR3 totals 15 residues.